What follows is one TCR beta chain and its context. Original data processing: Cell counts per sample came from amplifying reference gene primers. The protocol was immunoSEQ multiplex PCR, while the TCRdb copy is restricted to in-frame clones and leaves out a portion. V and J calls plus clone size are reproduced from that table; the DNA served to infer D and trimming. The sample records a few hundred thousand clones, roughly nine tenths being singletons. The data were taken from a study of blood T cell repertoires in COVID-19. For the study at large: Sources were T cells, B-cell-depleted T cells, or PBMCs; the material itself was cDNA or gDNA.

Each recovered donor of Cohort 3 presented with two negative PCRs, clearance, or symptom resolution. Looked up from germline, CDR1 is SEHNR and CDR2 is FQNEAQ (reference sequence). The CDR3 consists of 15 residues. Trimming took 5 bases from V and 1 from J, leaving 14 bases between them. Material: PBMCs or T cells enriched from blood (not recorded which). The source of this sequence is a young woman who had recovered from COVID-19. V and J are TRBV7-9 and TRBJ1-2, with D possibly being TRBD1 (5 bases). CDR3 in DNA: TGTGCCAGCAGCCCCGCTCGGGGGGGTAACTATGGCTACACCTTC. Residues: CASSPARGGNYGYTF.